The 2 T cell receptor beta chains listed next were all sequenced from one sample in a study of identical twins. TCRdb re-derived calls from the 5' RACE reads in MiXCR, one entry per CDR3 protein. The table shows nearly 650,000 distinct CDR3 sequences, with less than 9% occurring only once. Separately, the same data were catalogued under a study of yellow fever vaccine responses in identical twins.

Sequencing used PBMCs. Every receptor here comes from a woman aged 18-30 years in good health.

This clonotype was counted at least ten times. The chain recombines TRBV12-3 or TRBV12-4 with TRBJ2-1; 10 bases map to TRBD2. V was pared by 2 bases and J by 7 bases, with 11 bases of the junction left unmatched. This CDR3 contains 17 residues. CDR3 DNA sequence: TGTGCCAGCAGTTTACTAGCGGGAGAGACCCGTGGTAATGAGCAGTTCTTC. It yields the protein CASSLLAGETRGNEQFF.

This clonotype was seen many times. This chain joins TRBV6-5 and TRBJ2-7, with D maybe TRBD1 (6 bases). V lost 0 bases to trimming and J lost 1 base, with 10 bases between them. The CDR3 runs to 15 residues. Germline CDR1 MNHEY, CDR2 SVGAGI. The CDR3 here is CASSYSSRGSYEQYV. CDR3 sequence (DNA): TGTGCCAGCAGTTACTCGAGCAGGGGATCCTACGAGCAGTACGTC.